This TCR beta chain was identified in a study of blood T cells in healthy people across ages. Each sample provided at least 5 micrograms of extracted total RNA. The use of a sample-barcoded 5' primer and a J-beta primer mix characterized a second PCR of about 7 to 12 cycles. Each cDNA molecule received a tag from a template-switch adaptor that had 12 random nucleotides. TCRdb passed the 5' RACE reads through MiXCR, listing each CDR3 protein once. This table holds 1.4 million or so distinct CDR3 sequences, 35% to 45% found once. Germline V gene lookup returns CDR1 DFQATT and CDR2 SNEGSKA (reference sequence). CDR3 length: 13 amino acids. The V end was cut by 5 bases, the J end by 1 base, with 11 bases between. Overall study findings and caveats: Older age went with lower TCR beta diversity per million T cells, in a roughly linear way. When set beside aged donors, long-lived donors presented more naive CD4+ cells and higher diversity.

This clonotype was seen only a few times. Its specificity is unknown. V is TRBV20-1 and J is TRBJ1-2, with no clear D. Sequences were obtained from blood. The clonotype was recovered from a woman under 30 in good health. The CDR3 here is CSAQNQDNYGYTF. The CDR3 DNA sequence: TGCAGTGCTCAAAATCAGGATAACTATGGCTACACCTTC.